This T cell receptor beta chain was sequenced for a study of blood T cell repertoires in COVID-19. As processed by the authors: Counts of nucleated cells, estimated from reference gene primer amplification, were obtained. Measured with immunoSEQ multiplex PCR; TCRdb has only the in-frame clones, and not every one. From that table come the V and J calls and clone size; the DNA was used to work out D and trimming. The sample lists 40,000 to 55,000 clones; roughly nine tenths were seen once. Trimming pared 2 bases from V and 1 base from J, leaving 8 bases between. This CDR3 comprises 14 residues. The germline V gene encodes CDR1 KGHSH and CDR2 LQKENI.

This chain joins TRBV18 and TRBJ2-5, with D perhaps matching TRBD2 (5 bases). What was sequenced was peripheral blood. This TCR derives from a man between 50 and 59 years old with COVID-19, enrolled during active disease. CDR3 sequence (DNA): TGTGCCAGCTCACCAATGAGGGCCCAAGAGACCCAGTACTTC. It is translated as CASSPMRAQETQYF.